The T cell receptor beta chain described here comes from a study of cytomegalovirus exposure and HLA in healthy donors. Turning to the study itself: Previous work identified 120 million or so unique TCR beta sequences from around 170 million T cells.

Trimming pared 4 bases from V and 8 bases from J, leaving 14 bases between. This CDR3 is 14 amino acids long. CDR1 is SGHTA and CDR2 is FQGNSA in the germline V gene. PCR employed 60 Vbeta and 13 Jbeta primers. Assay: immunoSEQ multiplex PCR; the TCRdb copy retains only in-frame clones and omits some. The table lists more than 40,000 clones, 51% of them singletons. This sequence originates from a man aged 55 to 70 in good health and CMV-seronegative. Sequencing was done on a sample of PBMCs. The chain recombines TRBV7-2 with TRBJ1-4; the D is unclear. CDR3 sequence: CASSSTRESEKLFF. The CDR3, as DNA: TGTGCCAGCAGCTCAACGAGGGAGTCGGAAAAACTGTTTTTT.